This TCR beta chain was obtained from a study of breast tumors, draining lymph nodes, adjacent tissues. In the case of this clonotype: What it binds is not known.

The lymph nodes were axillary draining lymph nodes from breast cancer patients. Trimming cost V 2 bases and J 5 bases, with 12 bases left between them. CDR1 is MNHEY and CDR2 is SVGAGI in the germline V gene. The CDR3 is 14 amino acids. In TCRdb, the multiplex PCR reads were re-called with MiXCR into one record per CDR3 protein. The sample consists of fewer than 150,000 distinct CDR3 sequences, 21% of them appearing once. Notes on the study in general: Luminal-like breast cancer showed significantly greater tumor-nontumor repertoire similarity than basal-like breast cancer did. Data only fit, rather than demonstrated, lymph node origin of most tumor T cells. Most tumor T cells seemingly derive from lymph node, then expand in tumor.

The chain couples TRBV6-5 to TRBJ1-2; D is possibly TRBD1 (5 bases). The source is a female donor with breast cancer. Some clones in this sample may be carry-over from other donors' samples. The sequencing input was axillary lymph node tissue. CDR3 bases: TGTGCCAGCAGTTACGTGGGGCCAAGATATGGCTACACCTTC. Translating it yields CASSYVGPRYGYTF.